Listed below are T cell receptor beta chains from one sample, sequenced in a study of human T cells and chemical hapten exposure. MiXCR was run by TCRdb on the RACE reads, yielding one entry per CDR3 protein. The sample lists about 380,000 distinct CDR3 sequences; about 6% were seen once. The sample in question was whole blood, obtained in connection with sensitization to the hapten diphenylcyclopropenone (DPC). These receptors were taken from a woman aged 18-29 years with alopecia areata. Some clones in this sample may be carry-over from other donors' samples. The conserved cysteine and the conserved F or W are not part of the CDR3 here. Size values are once, few and many counts, or a class for expanded clones, and some rows have none.

many,TRBJ1-2,TRBV20-1,SADPGQAYGYT
NA,TRBJ2-2,TRBV6-2/TRBV6-3,ASSRLAGSRLNTGELF
many,TRBJ1-5,TRBV6-2/TRBV6-3,ASSYIESNQPQH
many,TRBJ2-2,TRBV29-1,SVCRECKSGELF
NA,TRBJ2-7,TRBV6-5,ASTYARDYEQY
few,TRBJ2-5,TRBV2,ASSAWGQNLLETQY
many,TRBJ2-6,TRBV7-9,ASSSRQGASSGANVLT
NA,TRBJ2-2,TRBV6-2/TRBV6-3,ATSSGGRSTGELF
few,TRBJ2-6,TRBV19,ASSRAAGANVLT
NA,TRBJ2-7,TRBV10-3,AIRGGALTYEQY